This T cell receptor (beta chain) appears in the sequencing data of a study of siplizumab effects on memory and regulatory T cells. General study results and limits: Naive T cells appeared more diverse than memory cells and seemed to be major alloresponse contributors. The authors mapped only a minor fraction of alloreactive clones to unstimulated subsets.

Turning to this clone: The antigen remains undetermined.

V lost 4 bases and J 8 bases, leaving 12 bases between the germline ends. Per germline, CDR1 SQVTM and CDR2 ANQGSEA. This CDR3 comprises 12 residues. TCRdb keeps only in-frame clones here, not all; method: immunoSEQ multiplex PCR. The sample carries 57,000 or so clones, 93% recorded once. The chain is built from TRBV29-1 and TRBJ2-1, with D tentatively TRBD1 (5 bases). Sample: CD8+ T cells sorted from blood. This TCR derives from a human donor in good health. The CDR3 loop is CSVGPGADEQFF. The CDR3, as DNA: TGCAGCGTTGGGCCTGGGGCCGATGAGCAGTTCTTC.